These 28 T cell receptor beta chains share one sample of origin, sequenced in a study of cytomegalovirus exposure and HLA in healthy donors. PCR employed 60 Vbeta and 13 Jbeta primers. Some clones are missing from TCRdb's copy, which holds only in-frame ones; the method was immunoSEQ multiplex PCR. The table lists fewer than 200,000 clones, around 80% of them singletons. The sequencing sample was made of PBMCs. These receptors were obtained from a woman aged 45-60 years in good health and CMV-seronegative.

The gene calls are TRBV19 and TRBJ2-1; a possible D gene is TRBD2 (6 bases). V lost 0 bases, J lost 4 bases, and 22 bases lay in between. The CDR3 contains 19 residues. Per germline, CDR1 LNHDA and CDR2 SQIVND (reference sequence). The CDR3 bases are TGTGCCAGTAGTATAGATTTGAGGCGCGGGGAGCAAAGGTACAATGAGCAGTTCTTC. This encodes CASSIDLRRGEQRYNEQFF. The full variable domain, with the rest looked up from reference TRBV19 and TRBJ2-1, is DGGITQSPKYLFRKEGQNVTLSCEQNLNHDAMYWYRQDPGQGLRLIYYSQIVNDFQKGDIAEGYSVSREKKESFPLTVTSAQKNPTAFYLCASSIDLRRGEQRYNEQFFGPGTRLTVL.

The chain combines TRBV6-6 with TRBJ2-7, with 8 positions matching TRBD1. CDR1 MNHNY and CDR2 SVGAGI come from the germline V gene (reference sequence). The CDR3 totals 15 residues. The J segment lost 0 bases and the V segment lost 6 bases, leaving 7 bases of the junction unmatched. This chain's CDR3 is CASRPWTGSSYEQYF. The CDR3 region has the DNA TGTGCCAGCAGACCATGGACAGGGAGCTCCTACGAGCAGTACTTC.

This chain links TRBV27 with TRBJ1-2; 8 nucleotides align to TRBD1. The length of the CDR3 is 14 residues. The trim removed 5 bases at V and 2 bases at J, leaving 4 bases unmatched. Per the germline V gene, CDR1 is MNHEY and CDR2 is SMNVEV (reference sequence). This CDR3 is CASSRTGPNYGYTF. Written as DNA, the CDR3 is TGTGCCAGCAGTAGGACAGGGCCCAACTATGGCTACACCTTC.

The chain couples TRBV29-1 to TRBJ1-5; 8 nucleotides line up with TRBD1. Germline V CDR1 and CDR2: SQVTM, ANQGSEA. This CDR3 has 13 residues. Trimming took 6 bases from V and 7 from J; bases not matched to a gene: 8. The DNA for the CDR3 is TGCAGCGTGTCGACAGGGGAGGGACAGCCCCAGCATTTT. Translating gives CSVSTGEGQPQHF.

V and J are TRBV5-6 and TRBJ2-5; 10 nucleotides align to TRBD2. J gave up 4 bases and V 0 bases, and 12 bases lay outside the gene matches. Per germline, CDR1 SGHDT and CDR2 YYEEEE. The CDR3 is made up of 18 amino acids. CDR3 in DNA: TGTGCCAGCAGCTTGGAAGGGTGGTTAGCGGGGGGAGTAGAGACCCAGTACTTC. It is translated as CASSLEGWLAGGVETQYF. Complete variable domain (other parts from reference TRBV5-6 and TRBJ2-5): DAGVTQSPTHLIKTRGQQVTLRCSPKSGHDTVSWYQQALGQGPQFIFQYYEEEERQRGNFPDRFSGHQFPNYSSELNVNALLLGDSALYLCASSLEGWLAGGVETQYFGPGTRLLVL.

The chain has TRBV5-1 and TRBJ2-1; 12 positions match TRBD2. The CDR3 contains 16 residues. Germline trimming cut 4 bases from V and 7 bases from J; bases unmatched to any gene: 9. Germline CDR1 is SGHRS and CDR2 is YFSETQ. The CDR3 sequence is CASSPASGGALNEQFF. In nucleotides, the CDR3 is TGCGCCAGCAGCCCGGCTAGCGGGGGGGCCCTGAATGAGCAGTTCTTC.

This chain uses TRBV28 with TRBJ2-5; 7 nucleotides line up with TRBD1. CDR1 and CDR2 from the germline V gene are MDHEN and SYDVKM. Germline trimming cut 8 bases from V and 5 bases from J; bases unmatched to any gene: 11. The CDR3 covers 14 residues. CDR3 in amino acids: CASRIQGQLETQYF. For the CDR3, the DNA is TGTGCCAGCCGTATACAGGGGCAGTTGGAGACCCAGTACTTC.

The J gene is TRBJ2-7, the V gene TRBV13; 8 bases are a match to TRBD2. Trimming at V came to 5 bases and at J to 5 bases, leaving 11 bases not matched to a gene. The germline V gene encodes CDR1 PRHDT and CDR2 FYEKMQ (reference sequence). The CDR3 covers 15 residues. The CDR3 region is CASSPAPRGGHEQYF. For the CDR3, the DNA is TGTGCCAGCAGCCCCGCGCCCCGGGGGGGTCACGAGCAGTACTTC.

The table lists this clone with a count of one. The V and J genes are TRBV5-1 and TRBJ2-7; 10 bases align to TRBD2. The germline CDR1 and CDR2 sequences are SGHRS and YFSETQ. With V trimmed by 4 bases and J by 4 bases, 14 bases remained unmatched. This CDR3 has 17 amino acids. The CDR3 protein is CASSPRLSGREQYEQYF. CDR3 bases: TGCGCCAGCAGCCCGCGACTGAGCGGGAGGGAGCAGTACGAGCAGTACTTC.

V usage is TRBV30 and J usage is TRBJ1-1; perhaps TRBD1 as D (5 bases). The CDR3 length is 14 residues. Germline V gene lookup returns CDR1 GTSNPN and CDR2 SVGIG (reference sequence). V lost 4 bases to trimming and J lost 1 base, with 13 bases between them. The CDR3 DNA reads TGTGCCTGGACAGGGTGGAGTGAGAACACTGAAGCTTTCTTT. Residues: CAWTGWSENTEAFF. The full variable domain, its missing parts supplied by reference TRBV30 and TRBJ1-1, is SQTIHQWPATLVQPVGSPLSLECTVEGTSNPNLYWYRQAAGRGLQLLFYSVGIGQISSEVPQNLSASRPQDRQFILSSKKLLLSDSGFYLCAWTGWSENTEAFFGQGTRLTVV.

This clone was seen a handful of times. The genes are TRBV7-9 and TRBJ1-2; D might be TRBD1 (6 bases). This CDR3 contains 15 residues. CDR1 SEHNR and CDR2 FQNEAQ come from the germline V gene (reference sequence). V was cut by 5 bases and J by 8 bases, with 21 bases left in between. CDR3 loop: CASSPLWTETYGYTF. DNA of the CDR3: TGTGCCAGCAGCCCCCTCTGGACAGAGACCTACGGCTACACCTTC.

This chain uses TRBV7-9 with TRBJ2-1; tentatively, D is TRBD2 (7 bases). V was cut by 3 bases and J by 4 bases, with 13 bases left in between. The CDR3 loop spans 15 amino acids. Germline loops: CDR1 SEHNR, CDR2 FQNEAQ (reference sequence). The DNA of the CDR3 is TGTGCCAGCAGCTTGGGGAGGGGGGAGTACAATGAGCAGTTCTTC. Its protein is CASSLGRGEYNEQFF.

V gene TRBV19 combines with J gene TRBJ2-5, with 7 bases matching TRBD1. Looked up from germline, CDR1 is LNHDA and CDR2 is SQIVND (reference sequence). Trimming at V came to 7 bases and at J to 3 bases, leaving 8 bases not matched to a gene. The CDR3 totals 14 residues. CDR3 protein: CASNLQGREETQYF. The CDR3 region has the DNA TGTGCCAGTAACCTACAGGGGCGTGAAGAGACCCAGTACTTC. Supplemented by reference TRBV19 and TRBJ2-5, the full variable domain reads DGGITQSPKYLFRKEGQNVTLSCEQNLNHDAMYWYRQDPGQGLRLIYYSQIVNDFQKGDIAEGYSVSREKKESFPLTVTSAQKNPTAFYLCASNLQGREETQYFGPGTRLLVL.

The V and J genes are TRBV23-1 and TRBJ2-7, with D tentatively TRBD2 (6 bases). TRBV23-1 is an ORF, and what it does is uncertain. This CDR3 spans 16 amino acids. V was shortened by 11 bases and J by 3 bases, with 26 bases between the two germline ends. CDR3 nucleotide sequence: TGCGCCTTCAAAAAAGGGGAGCGGGTCCTGATCTACGAGCAGTACTTC. This translates into CAFKKGERVLIYEQYF.

V and J are TRBV7-9 and TRBJ2-3, with a possible D match to TRBD2 (6 bases). The CDR3 is 14 amino acids. Per the germline V gene, CDR1 is SEHNR and CDR2 is FQNEAQ (reference sequence). Trimming cost V 4 bases and J 1 base, with 9 bases left between them. The CDR3 loop is CASSSSSGTDTQYF. The CDR3 DNA is TGTGCCAGCAGCTCGTCTAGCGGCACAGATACGCAGTATTTT.

The V and J genes are TRBV28 and TRBJ2-2; 7 bases agree with TRBD1. Germline V gene lookup returns CDR1 MDHEN and CDR2 SYDVKM. The ends lost 1 base at V and 1 base at J; junction bases unmatched: 9. CDR3 length equals 18 residues. CDR3 in amino acids: CASSLFFRGQKNTGELFF. CDR3 DNA sequence: TGTGCCAGCAGTTTATTTTTTAGGGGACAGAAGAACACCGGGGAGCTGTTTTTT.

The rearrangement uses TRBV28 and TRBJ1-5, with D uncertain. The CDR3 has 12 amino acids. V dropped 6 bases and J dropped 4 bases, with 7 bases sitting between them. Germline V lookup: CDR1 MDHEN, CDR2 SYDVKM. The CDR3 protein is CASRSENQPQHF. In DNA, the CDR3 is TGTGCCAGCAGGTCTGAGAATCAGCCCCAGCATTTT. Filled out from reference TRBV28 and TRBJ1-5, the complete variable domain reads DVKVTQSSRYLVKRTGEKVFLECVQDMDHENMFWYRQDPGLGLRLIYFSYDVKMKEKGDIPEGYSVSREKKERFSLILESASTNQTSMYLCASRSENQPQHFGDGTRLSIL.

The chain employs TRBV10-3 and TRBJ1-5, with D tentatively TRBD1 (5 bases). V was shortened by 10 bases and J by 4 bases, with 17 bases between the two germline ends. CDR1 and CDR2 (germline): ENHRY, SYGVKD. The CDR3 is 14 amino acids. The CDR3 sequence is CATRPLGENQPQHF. In DNA form, the CDR3 reads TGTGCCACCCGCCCGCTAGGGGAAAATCAGCCCCAGCATTTT.

This chain joins TRBV18 and TRBJ2-1, with D possibly matching TRBD1 (6 bases). V was clipped by 3 bases and J by 10 bases, with 10 bases between them. This CDR3 contains 12 residues. Germline-derived CDR1 and CDR2 are KGHSH and LQKENI. The CDR3 region has the DNA TGTGCCAGCTCACCCCGGACAGCCGAGCAGTTCTTC. It encodes CASSPRTAEQFF.

The rearrangement uses TRBV7-2 and TRBJ2-5, with D perhaps matching TRBD2 (5 bases). Germline V gene lookup returns CDR1 SGHTA and CDR2 FQGNSA. This CDR3 is 18 amino acids long. V was cut by 0 bases and J by 1 base, with 18 bases left in between. The CDR3 nucleotides read TGTGCCAGCAGCTTAGCGCTAACTAGTCCAGCCCCCCAAGAGACCCAGTACTTC. This codes for CASSLALTSPAPQETQYF.

The chain employs TRBV9 and TRBJ2-1; the D gene is possibly TRBD2 (6 bases). The ends were cut back, 4 bases at V and 11 bases at J, with 10 bases in the middle. Germline CDR1 reads SGDLS; CDR2 reads YYNGEE. The CDR3 runs to 11 residues. CDR3 sequence (DNA): TGTGCCAGCAGCTCGGAGGGGCAGCAGTTCTTC. It codes for CASSSEGQQFF. Filled out from reference TRBV9 and TRBJ2-1, the complete variable domain reads DSGVTQTPKHLITATGQRVTLRCSPRSGDLSVYWYQQSLDQGLQFLIQYYNGEERAKGNILERFSAQQFPDLHSELNLSSLELGDSALYFCASSSEGQQFFGPGTRLTVL.

This chain links TRBV9 with TRBJ2-7; the match to TRBD2 covers 12 bases. The ends lost 0 bases at V and 5 bases at J; junction bases unmatched: 6. The CDR3 is made up of 16 amino acids. Per the germline V gene, CDR1 is SGDLS and CDR2 is YYNGEE. In nucleotides, the CDR3 is TGTGCCAGCAGCGTAGCTAGCGGGAGGGCCGGGGACGAGCAGTACTTC. This translates into CASSVASGRAGDEQYF.

The V gene is TRBV7-8, the J gene TRBJ2-4; tentative D call: TRBD2 (5 bases). Deletions cut 2 bases from V and 0 bases from J, with 14 bases between. Germline V CDR1 and CDR2: SGHVS, FQNEAQ. This CDR3 is built from 17 residues. CDR3 DNA: TGTGCCAGCAGCTTATTAGGTGGAGAGGGAGCCAAAAACATTCAGTACTTC. Its protein is CASSLLGGEGAKNIQYF.

The genes are TRBV7-9 and TRBJ1-2; 8 bases agree with TRBD1. The V gene end was trimmed by 0 bases and the J gene end by 7 bases; junction bases not matched to a gene: 7. In germline, CDR1 is SEHNR, CDR2 FQNEAQ (reference sequence). This CDR3 comprises 15 residues. The CDR3 nucleotides are TGTGCCAGCAGCTTAGCCGGACAGGGTGGGTCTGGCTACACCTTC. This encodes CASSLAGQGGSGYTF.

The chain carries TRBV28 and TRBJ2-1; D might be TRBD1 (6 bases). Per germline, CDR1 MDHEN and CDR2 SYDVKM. V was clipped by 8 bases and J by 3 bases, with 11 bases between them. The CDR3 has 13 residues. The CDR3 DNA reads TGTGCCAGCCTACAACAGGGCTACAATGAGCAGTTCTTC. The encoded protein is CASLQQGYNEQFF.

This clone was picked up one time. This chain uses TRBV19 with TRBJ1-1; possible D gene TRBD1, 6 bases. This CDR3 has 14 residues. The germline V gene encodes CDR1 LNHDA and CDR2 SQIVND (reference sequence). V was shortened by 7 bases and J by 1 base, with 13 bases between the two germline ends. CDR3 nucleotides: TGTGCCAGTATACCACCGGACAGGAACACTGAAGCTTTCTTT. Protein sequence: CASIPPDRNTEAFF.

This rearrangement joins TRBV29-1 to TRBJ2-5; 13 bases map to TRBD2. The J segment lost 0 bases and the V segment lost 4 bases, leaving 2 bases of the junction unmatched. This CDR3 comprises 15 residues. The germline CDR1 and CDR2 sequences are SQVTM and ANQGSEA. Here the CDR3 reads CSVGGLAGYQETQYF. The CDR3 DNA is TGCAGCGTTGGGGGACTAGCGGGGTACCAAGAGACCCAGTACTTC.

This clone has only a few counts. The rearrangement links TRBV6-1 to TRBJ2-1; 8 positions match TRBD1. V lost 6 bases and J lost 12; bases outside the gene matches: 4. This CDR3 has 11 residues. In germline, CDR1 is MNHNS, CDR2 SASEGT. This CDR3 is CASSLGTGQFF. The CDR3 coding sequence is TGTGCCAGCAGCTTGGGGACAGGGCAGTTCTTC.